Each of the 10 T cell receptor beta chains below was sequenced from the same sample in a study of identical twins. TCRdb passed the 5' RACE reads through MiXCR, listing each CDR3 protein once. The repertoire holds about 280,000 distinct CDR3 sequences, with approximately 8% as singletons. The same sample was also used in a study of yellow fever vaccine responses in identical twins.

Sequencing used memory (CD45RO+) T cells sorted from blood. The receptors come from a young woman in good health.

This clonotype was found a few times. CDR3 region: CASSYTSSRIPAFF. CDR3 in DNA: TGTGCCAGCAGTTACACCAGTTCCCGAATACCGGCTTTCTTT. The chain uses TRBV6-5 and TRBJ1-1; D gene ambiguous. This CDR3 is 14 amino acids long. Trimming took off 2 bases at V and 11 bases at J, with 18 bases between the two ends. Germline V gene sequence: CDR1 MNHEY, CDR2 SVGAGI.

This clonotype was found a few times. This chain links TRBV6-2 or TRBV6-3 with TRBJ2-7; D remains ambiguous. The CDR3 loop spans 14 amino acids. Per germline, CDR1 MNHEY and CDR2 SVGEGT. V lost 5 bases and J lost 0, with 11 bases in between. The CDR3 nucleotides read TGTGCCAGCAGTAACGGAGCTAGCTCCTACGAGCAGTACTTC. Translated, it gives CASSNGASSYEQYF.

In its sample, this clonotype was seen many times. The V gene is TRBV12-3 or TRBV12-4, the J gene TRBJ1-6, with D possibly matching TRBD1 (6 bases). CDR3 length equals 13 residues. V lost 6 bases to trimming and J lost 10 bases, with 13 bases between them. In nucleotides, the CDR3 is TGTGCCAGCAGCACAGGGTTAAGATCACCCCTCCACTTT. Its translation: CASSTGLRSPLHF.

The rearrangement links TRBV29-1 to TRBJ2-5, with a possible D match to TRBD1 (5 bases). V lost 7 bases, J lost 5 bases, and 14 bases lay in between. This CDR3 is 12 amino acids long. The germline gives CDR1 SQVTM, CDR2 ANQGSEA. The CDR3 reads CSGWEPGETQYF. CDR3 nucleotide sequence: TGCAGCGGATGGGAACCAGGGGAGACCCAGTACTTC.

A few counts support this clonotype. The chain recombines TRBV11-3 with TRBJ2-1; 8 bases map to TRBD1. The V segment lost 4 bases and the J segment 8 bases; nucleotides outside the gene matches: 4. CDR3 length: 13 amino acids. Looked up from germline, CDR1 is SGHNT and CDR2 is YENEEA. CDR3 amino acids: CASSYGQGHEQFF. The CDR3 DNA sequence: TGTGCCAGCAGCTACGGACAGGGCCATGAGCAGTTCTTC.

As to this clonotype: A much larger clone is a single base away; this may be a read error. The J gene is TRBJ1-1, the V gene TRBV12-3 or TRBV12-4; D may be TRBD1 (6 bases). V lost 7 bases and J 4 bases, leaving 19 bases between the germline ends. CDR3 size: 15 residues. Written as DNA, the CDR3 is TGTGCCAGCACTCCCGGAGGGGGGGCCGGCACTGAAGCTTTCTTT. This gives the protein CASTPGGGAGTEAFF.

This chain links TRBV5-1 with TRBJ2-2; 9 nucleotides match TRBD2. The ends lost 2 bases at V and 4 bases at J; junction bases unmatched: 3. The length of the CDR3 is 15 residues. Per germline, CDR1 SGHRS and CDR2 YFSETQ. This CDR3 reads CASSFSGGPTGELFF. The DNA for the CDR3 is TGCGCCAGCAGCTTTAGCGGGGGACCCACCGGGGAGCTGTTTTTT.

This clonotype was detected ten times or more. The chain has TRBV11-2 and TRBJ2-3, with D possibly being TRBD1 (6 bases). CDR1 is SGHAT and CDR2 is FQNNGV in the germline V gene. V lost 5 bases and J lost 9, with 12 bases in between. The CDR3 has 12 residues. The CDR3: CASSTLQGTQYF. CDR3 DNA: TGTGCCAGCAGCACCCTCCAGGGGACGCAGTATTTT.

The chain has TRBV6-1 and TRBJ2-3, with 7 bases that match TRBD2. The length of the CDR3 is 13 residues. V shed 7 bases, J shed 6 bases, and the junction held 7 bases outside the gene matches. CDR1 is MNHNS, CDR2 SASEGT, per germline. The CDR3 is CASNAGEVDTQYF. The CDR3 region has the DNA TGTGCCAGCAATGCGGGGGAGGTGGATACGCAGTATTTT.

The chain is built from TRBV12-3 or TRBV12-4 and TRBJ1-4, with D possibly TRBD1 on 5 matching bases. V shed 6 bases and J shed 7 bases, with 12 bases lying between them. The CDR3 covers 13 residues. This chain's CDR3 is CASRRRDGEKLFF. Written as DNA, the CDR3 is TGTGCCAGCAGACGTAGGGACGGTGAAAAACTGTTTTTT.